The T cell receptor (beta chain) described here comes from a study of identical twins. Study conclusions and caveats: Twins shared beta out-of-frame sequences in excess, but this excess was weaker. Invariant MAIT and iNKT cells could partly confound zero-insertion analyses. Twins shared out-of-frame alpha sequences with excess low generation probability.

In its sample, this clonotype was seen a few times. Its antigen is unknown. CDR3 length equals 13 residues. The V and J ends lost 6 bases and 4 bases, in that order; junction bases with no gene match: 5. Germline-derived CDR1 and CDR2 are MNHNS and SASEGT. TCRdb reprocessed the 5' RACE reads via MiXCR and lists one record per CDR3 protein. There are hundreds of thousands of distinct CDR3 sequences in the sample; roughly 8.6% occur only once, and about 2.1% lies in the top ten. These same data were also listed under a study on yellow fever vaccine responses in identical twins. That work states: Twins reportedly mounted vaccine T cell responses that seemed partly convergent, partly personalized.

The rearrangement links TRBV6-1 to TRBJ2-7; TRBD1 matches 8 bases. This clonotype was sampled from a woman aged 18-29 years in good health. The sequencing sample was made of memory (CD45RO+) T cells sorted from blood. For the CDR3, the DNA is TGTGCCAGCAGGGCTACAGGGGGGTACGAGCAGTACGTC. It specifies CASRATGGYEQYV.